The 20 T cell receptor beta chains listed next were all sequenced from one sample in a study of cytomegalovirus exposure and HLA in healthy donors. The PCR employed 60 Vbeta primers together with 13 Jbeta primers. The method was immunoSEQ multiplex PCR; TCRdb's version includes in-frame clones alone and lacks a portion of them. The table records roughly 100,000 clones, approximately 73% of them present only once. The sample consisted of PBMCs. The receptors shown here come from a man aged 40-49 years in good health and CMV-seronegative.

The chain is built from TRBV5-1 and TRBJ2-7; possible D gene TRBD1, 6 bases. The CDR3 extends over 15 amino acids. Germline-derived CDR1 and CDR2 are SGHRS and YFSETQ. V shed 1 base and J shed 2 bases, with 13 bases lying between them. The CDR3 sequence: CASSLNQGKAYEQYF. The CDR3 bases are TGCGCCAGCAGCTTGAATCAGGGGAAGGCCTACGAGCAGTACTTC.

The chain couples TRBV2 to TRBJ1-6, with D uncertain. The germline V gene has CDR1 SNHLY and CDR2 FYNNEI. The CDR3 length is 13 residues. The V end was cut by 3 bases, the J end by 7 bases, with 7 bases between. CDR3 residues: CASSDEENSPLHF. DNA of the CDR3: TGTGCCAGCAGTGATGAAGAGAATTCACCCCTCCACTTT.

The rearrangement uses TRBV10-1 and TRBJ2-7; 7 bases map to TRBD1. The CDR3 covers 16 residues. With V trimmed by 5 bases and J by 0 bases, 10 bases remained unmatched. CDR1 and CDR2 (germline): WNHNN, SYGVQD (reference sequence). CDR3 nucleotide sequence: TGCGCCAGCAGTTCCTACCGGGACAGAGCCTCCTACGAGCAGTACTTC. It codes for CASSSYRDRASYEQYF.

DNA for the CDR3: TGTGCCAGCAGTTACGCGGCGTACACTGAAGCTTTCTTT. Translation: CASSYAAYTEAFF. This sequence joins TRBV6-5 and TRBJ1-1; D remains unclear. CDR3 length: 13 residues. In germline, CDR1 is MNHEY, CDR2 SVGAGI. Deletions cut 2 bases from V and 3 bases from J, with 7 bases between.

The gene calls are TRBV6-1 and TRBJ1-1; maybe TRBD1 (5 bases). The CDR3 consists of 14 residues. Between the trimmed V and J ends, which lost 4 bases and 1 base, there was a span of 10 bases. Germline CDR1 reads MNHNS; CDR2 reads SASEGT. The CDR3 loop is CASSATEQNTEAFF. Here the CDR3 DNA reads TGTGCCAGCAGTGCGACAGAACAGAACACTGAAGCTTTCTTT.

The J gene is TRBJ2-5, the V gene TRBV27; TRBD2 matches 7 bases. The CDR3 sequence is 16 residues long. V lost 5 bases and J lost 5; bases outside the gene matches: 14. The V gene's germline CDR1 is MNHEY and CDR2 SMNVEV (reference sequence). CDR3 nucleotides: TGTGCCAGCAGTCCGGAGACAGCGGGAAAGGGTGAGACCCAGTACTTC. It codes for CASSPETAGKGETQYF.

The gene calls are TRBV11-1 and TRBJ2-1, with D uncertain. This CDR3 contains 12 residues. Germline assignment: CDR1 SGHAT and CDR2 FQDESV (reference sequence). The V end was cut by 5 bases, the J end by 7 bases, with 9 bases between. DNA of the CDR3: TGTGCCAGCAGCCAGCGCTGGAATGAGCAGTTCTTC. It encodes CASSQRWNEQFF. Full variable domain (remainder filled in from reference TRBV11-1 and TRBJ2-1): EAEVAQSPRYKITEKSQAVAFWCDPISGHATLYWYRQILGQGPELLVQFQDESVVDDSQLPKDRFSAERLKGVDSTLKIQPAELGDSAMYLCASSQRWNEQFFGPGTRLTVL.

The chain uses TRBV10-3 and TRBJ2-1; a possible D gene is TRBD1 (5 bases). CDR3 length: 16 residues. V lost 8 bases and J 6 bases, leaving 23 bases between the germline ends. Germline CDR1 is ENHRY and CDR2 is SYGVKD. In nucleotides, the CDR3 is TGTGCCATCGCCCCCCGAGAAGGGGCAGCGTCCAATGAGCAGTTCTTC. Its translation is CAIAPREGAASNEQFF.

In this sample, this clone turned up a few times. The chain has TRBV7-8 and TRBJ1-4; TRBD1 is a possible D gene (5 bases). Germline lookup yields CDR1 SGHVS and CDR2 FQNEAQ. V was trimmed by 5 bases and J by 0 bases, leaving 13 bases between them. This CDR3 has 16 amino acids. The CDR3 DNA sequence: TGTGCCAGCAGCCCGTCACGGACATCAACTAATGAAAAACTGTTTTTT. It is translated as CASSPSRTSTNEKLFF.

V is TRBV6-5 and J is TRBJ2-5; D gene uncertain. Germline CDR1 and CDR2: MNHEY and SVGAGI. V dropped 0 bases and J dropped 5 bases, with 13 bases sitting between them. The CDR3 length is 15 residues. In DNA, the CDR3 is TGTGCCAGCAGTTACTCGCTTCGAGGCCGGGAGACCCAGTACTTC. Translating it yields CASSYSLRGRETQYF.

This clone was found a few times. The V gene is TRBV15, the J gene TRBJ2-5; maybe TRBD2 (5 bases). Looked up from germline, CDR1 is LNHNV and CDR2 is YYDKDF (reference sequence). V was shortened by 8 bases and J by 4 bases, with 11 bases between the two germline ends. The length of the CDR3 is 12 residues. The CDR3 here is CATGQAGETQYF. CDR3 bases: TGTGCCACCGGGCAGGCGGGAGAGACCCAGTACTTC.

The chain has TRBV10-3 and TRBJ1-6, with D maybe TRBD1 (5 bases). Trimming left V 7 bases short and J 10 bases short, with 20 bases between. Germline CDR1 ENHRY, CDR2 SYGVKD. The CDR3 extends over 15 amino acids. CDR3 bases: TGTGCCATCAAGGCTGGGGGGTTTGAGGGGTCACCCCTCCACTTT. Translation gives CAIKAGGFEGSPLHF.

A single count supports this clone. The chain has TRBV5-1 and TRBJ2-5; TRBD1 matches at 8 bases. This CDR3 contains 14 residues. Germline V gene lookup returns CDR1 SGHRS and CDR2 YFSETQ. The junction had 9 bases not matched to a gene; V was cut back by 4 bases and J by 7 bases. CDR3 protein: CASSPDRGRGTQYF. The CDR3 nucleotides read TGCGCCAGCAGCCCCGACAGGGGTCGGGGGACCCAGTACTTC.

This clone occurred a few times. The chain carries TRBV30 and TRBJ1-1; 7 bases agree with TRBD1. This CDR3 region has 13 residues. Germline V gives CDR1 GTSNPN, CDR2 SVGIG (reference sequence). With V trimmed by 3 bases and J by 9 bases, 10 bases remained unmatched. The CDR3, as DNA: TGTGCCTGGAGGCCCGACAGGGCGGGGAAAGCTTTCTTT. This encodes CAWRPDRAGKAFF.

The rearrangement links TRBV4-3 to TRBJ2-7, with 7 bases aligning to TRBD2. The ends lost 3 bases at V and 0 bases at J; junction bases unmatched: 11. There are 17 residues in the CDR3. From germline, CDR1 is LGHNA and CDR2 YSLEER. CDR3 sequence: CASSQAIGGRSSYEQYF. The DNA for the CDR3 is TGCGCCAGCAGCCAGGCCATCGGGGGGAGAAGCTCCTACGAGCAGTACTTC.

This chain links TRBV7-2 with TRBJ2-7, with a possible D match to TRBD2 (5 bases). Germline CDR1 and CDR2: SGHTA and FQGNSA. V was pared by 3 bases and J by 7 bases, with 10 bases between. There are 12 residues in the CDR3. The chain's CDR3 is CASSFRRGEQYF. The CDR3 DNA follows: TGTGCCAGCAGCTTTCGCCGAGGGGAGCAGTACTTC.

This clone occurred once. This sequence joins TRBV6-5 and TRBJ2-7; D gene unclear. The CDR3 sequence is 14 residues long. The germline V and J ends were trimmed by 2 bases and 2 bases, with 10 bases remaining between them. CDR1 is MNHEY, CDR2 SVGAGI, per germline. The CDR3 coding sequence is TGTGCCAGCAGTTACGGGCAGAATACCTACGAGCAGTACTTC. Protein: CASSYGQNTYEQYF.

The chain links TRBV5-4 to TRBJ2-7, with D uncertain. The CDR3 totals 13 residues. Germline CDR1 is SGHNT and CDR2 is YYREEE (reference sequence). V was trimmed by 3 bases and J by 3 bases, leaving 10 bases between them. For the CDR3, the DNA is TGTGCCAGCAGCTCCCCTACCCTCTACGAGCAGTACTTC. It is translated as CASSSPTLYEQYF.

V is TRBV9 and J is TRBJ2-1; 10 bases agree with TRBD2. The CDR3 has 19 amino acids. Trimming removed 0 bases from V and 2 bases from J; junction bases left unmatched: 11. The germline V gene encodes CDR1 SGDLS and CDR2 YYNGEE. CDR3 in amino acids: CASSVVSSLAGDAYNEQFF. In DNA, the CDR3 is TGTGCCAGCAGCGTAGTATCCAGCCTAGCGGGGGATGCCTACAATGAGCAGTTCTTC.

This chain connects TRBV28 to TRBJ2-5; a weak D match, TRBD1 (5 bases). Trimming stripped 5 bases from V and 4 bases from J, with 14 bases between. Germline V gene lookup returns CDR1 MDHEN and CDR2 SYDVKM. This CDR3 is 14 amino acids long. DNA for the CDR3: TGTGCCAGCAGTCGGCCTCAGGGCGCAGAGACCCAGTACTTC. Its protein is CASSRPQGAETQYF.